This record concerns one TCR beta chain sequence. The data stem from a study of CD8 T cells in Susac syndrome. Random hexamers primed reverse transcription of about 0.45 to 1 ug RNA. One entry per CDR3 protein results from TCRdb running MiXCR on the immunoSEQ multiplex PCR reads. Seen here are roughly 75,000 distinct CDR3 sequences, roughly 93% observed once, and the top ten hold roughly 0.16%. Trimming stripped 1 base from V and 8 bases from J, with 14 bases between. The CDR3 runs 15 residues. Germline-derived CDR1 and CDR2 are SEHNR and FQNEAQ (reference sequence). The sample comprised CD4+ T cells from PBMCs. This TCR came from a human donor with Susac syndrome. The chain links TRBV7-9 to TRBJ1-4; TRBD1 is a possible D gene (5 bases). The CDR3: CASSLVGGAGEKLFF. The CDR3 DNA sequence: TGTGCCAGCAGCTTAGTAGGAGGGGCTGGCGAAAAACTGTTTTTT. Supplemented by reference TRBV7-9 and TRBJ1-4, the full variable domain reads DTGVSQNPRHKITKRGQNVTFRCDPISEHNRLYWYRQTLGQGPEFLTYFQNEAQLEKSRLLSDRFSAERPKGSFSTLEIQRTEQGDSAMYLCASSLVGGAGEKLFFGSGTQLSVL.